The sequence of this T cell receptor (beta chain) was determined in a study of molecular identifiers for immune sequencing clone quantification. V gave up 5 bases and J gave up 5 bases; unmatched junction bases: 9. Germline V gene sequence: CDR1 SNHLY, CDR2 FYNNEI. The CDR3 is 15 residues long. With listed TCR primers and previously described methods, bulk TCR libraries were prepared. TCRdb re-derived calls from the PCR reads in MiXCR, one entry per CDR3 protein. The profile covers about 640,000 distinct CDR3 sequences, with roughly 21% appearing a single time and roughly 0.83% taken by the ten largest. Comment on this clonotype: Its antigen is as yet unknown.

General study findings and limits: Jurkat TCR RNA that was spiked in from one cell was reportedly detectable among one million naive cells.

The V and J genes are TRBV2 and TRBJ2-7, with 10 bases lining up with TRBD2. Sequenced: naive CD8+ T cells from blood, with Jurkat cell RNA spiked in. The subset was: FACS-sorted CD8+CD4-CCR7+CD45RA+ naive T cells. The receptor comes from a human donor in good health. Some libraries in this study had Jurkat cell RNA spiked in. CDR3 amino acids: CASSISGRPGDEQYF. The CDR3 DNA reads TGTGCCAGCAGTATTAGCGGGAGGCCGGGAGACGAGCAGTACTTC.